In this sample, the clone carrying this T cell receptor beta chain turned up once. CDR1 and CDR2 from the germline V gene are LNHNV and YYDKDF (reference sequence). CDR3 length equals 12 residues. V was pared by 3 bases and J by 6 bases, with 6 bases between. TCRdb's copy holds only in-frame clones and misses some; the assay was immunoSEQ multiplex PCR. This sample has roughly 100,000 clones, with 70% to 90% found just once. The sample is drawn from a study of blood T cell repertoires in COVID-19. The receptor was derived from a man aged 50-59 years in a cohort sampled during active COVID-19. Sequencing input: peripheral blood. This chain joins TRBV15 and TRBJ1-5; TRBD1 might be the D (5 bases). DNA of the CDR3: TGTGCCACCAGCAGTGACAGTCAGCCCCAGCATTTT. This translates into CATSSDSQPQHF.